This T cell receptor beta chain was identified in a study of T cells in Graves' hyperthyroidism and ophthalmopathy. Amplification of TCR beta CDR3 regions used RNA as the template. The HTBI set primed first-round TCR CDR3 RT-PCR. In TCRdb, the multiplex PCR reads were re-called with MiXCR into one record per CDR3 protein. The sample lists about 840,000 distinct CDR3 sequences, roughly 40% occurring once. Those patients with uncontrolled infection, other autoimmune disease, pregnancy or lactation were excluded. The sequence was obtained from a man aged 18-30 years with Graves' hyperthyroidism. The sample comprised blood.

Here the CDR3 DNA reads TGCGCCAGCAGTGAGGACAGGGTGAAGGGACCCCTCCACTTT. Encoded protein: CASSEDRVKGPLHF. The gene calls are TRBV10-2 and TRBJ1-6; TRBD1 matches 7 bases. The CDR3 loop spans 14 amino acids. The trim removed 2 bases at V and 12 bases at J, leaving 7 bases unmatched. Germline V gene data show CDR1 as WSHSY and CDR2 as SAAADI.